A selection of T cell receptor beta chains follows, all from one sample in a study of blood T cell repertoires in COVID-19. The protocol was immunoSEQ multiplex PCR, while the TCRdb copy is restricted to in-frame clones and leaves out a portion. The data hold fewer than 120,000 clones, with 76% observed a single time. The sequencing input was peripheral blood. These receptor sequences come from a woman older than 75 with acute or convalescent COVID-19. Each CDR3 is given with its conserved first and last residue. The order of the fields is V gene, J gene, clone size, D gene, CDR3 DNA, CDR3 protein. The D gene is left open where the match is weak. The listing skips clone size in some rows; elsewhere it reads once, few, many or a size class.

>TRBV19|TRBJ1-2|.|.
TGTGCCAGTAGTCAAGGCGGCAGGCTGGAGGGATATGGCTACACCTTC
CASSQGGRLEGYGYTF
>TRBV2|TRBJ2-1|once|TRBD1
TGTGCCAGCAGTCCTAGGACAGGGCACAATGAGCAGTTCTTC
CASSPRTGHNEQFF
>TRBV18|TRBJ1-1|.|.
TGTGCCAGCTCACCACGGGCCATAACCTGGGTGGCTTTCTTT
CASSPRAITWVAFF
>TRBV6-5|TRBJ2-2|.|.
TGTGCCAGCAGCGAGGTTGTAGCCGGGGAGCTGTTTTTT
CASSEVVAGELFF
>TRBV7-8|TRBJ2-1|.|.
TGTGCCAGCAGCTCCGAACTCAGGGGGACTGCGAACTCCTACAATGAGCAGTTCTTC
CASSSELRGTANSYNEQFF
>TRBV29-1|TRBJ2-3|.|.
TGCAGCGTTGAGGCATCCACAGATACGCAGTATTTT
CSVEASTDTQYF
>TRBV6-5|TRBJ2-3|.|.
TGTGCCAGCTCCCACAGGGCTGAGGATACGCAGTATTTT
CASSHRAEDTQYF
>TRBV18|TRBJ1-4|.|TRBD1
TGTGCCAGCTCACTCACGACAGGGGCAACTAATGAAAAACTGTTTTTT
CASSLTTGATNEKLFF
>TRBV3-1/TRBV3-2|TRBJ2-5|once|.
TGTGCCAGCAGCCAAGGTTGGGCGACGGGGGAGACCCAGTACTTC
CASSQGWATGETQYF
>TRBV5-4|TRBJ1-1|few|TRBD1
TGTGCCAGCAGCTTGGAGGGACAGGGCTTTGGGAGTGAAGCTTTCTTT
CASSLEGQGFGSEAFF
>TRBV11-2|TRBJ1-2|.|.
TGTGCCAGCAGCTTAACAATTAGGGGCGGGGGCTATGGCTACACCTTC
CASSLTIRGGGYGYTF
>TRBV18|TRBJ1-2|.|.
TGTGCCAGCTCACCAACCCAGACAGAAACCTATGGCTACACCTTC
CASSPTQTETYGYTF
>TRBV5-1|TRBJ2-7|.|.
TGCGCCAGCAGCCCGACAATTTCGGCAGACACCGCTTGGGAGCAGTACTTC
CASSPTISADTAWEQYF
>TRBV28|TRBJ1-2|.|.
TGTGCCAGCAGTGACGGAGCATATGGCTACACCTTC
CASSDGAYGYTF
>TRBV6-1|TRBJ1-2|.|.
TGTGCCAGCAGTGAAGCGCGAACAGGGAAAAATGGCTACACCTTC
CASSEARTGKNGYTF
>TRBV9|TRBJ2-5|.|TRBD2
TGTGCCAGCAGCGTATTGGGACTAGCGGGAGGAGAGACCCAGTACTTC
CASSVLGLAGGETQYF
>TRBV2|TRBJ2-2|.|TRBD1
TGTGCCAGCAGGGCCGGGACAGCGAACACCGGGGAGCTGTTTTTT
CASRAGTANTGELFF
>TRBV19|TRBJ2-3|.|TRBD1
TGTGCCAGCACCACAGGGGGCGTCGGGACAGATACGCAGTATTTT
CASTTGGVGTDTQYF
>TRBV19|TRBJ2-6|.|.
TGTGCCAGTAGTATAGGATCTACTGCGTCTGGGGCCAACGTCCTGACTTTC
CASSIGSTASGANVLTF
>TRBV19|TRBJ1-2|.|TRBD1
TGTGCCAGTAGTACTCGGACAGGGGGCCTAACTAACTATGGCTACACCTTC
CASSTRTGGLTNYGYTF
>TRBV5-4|TRBJ1-3|.|.
TGTGCCAGCAGCTTGACAGGCTCTGGAAACACCATATATTTT
CASSLTGSGNTIYF
>TRBV5-1|TRBJ1-4|.|TRBD1
TGCGCCAGCAGCCCGGGAGGGGGCTTGCCTAATGAAAAACTGTTTTTT
CASSPGGGLPNEKLFF
>TRBV25-1|TRBJ1-6|.|.
TGTGCCAGCCGAGAAAGCACAGTGAGCTCCTATAATTCACCCCTCCACTTT
CASRESTVSSYNSPLHF
>TRBV9|TRBJ2-3|once|TRBD2
TGTGCCAGCAGCGTGGGGGGGGTTGGGACAGATACGCAGTATTTT
CASSVGGVGTDTQYF
>TRBV3-1/TRBV3-2|TRBJ2-7|.|.
TGTGCCAGCAGCCAAGTAGGAGGGTACGAGCAGTACTTC
CASSQVGGYEQYF
>TRBV27|TRBJ2-2|.|TRBD2
TGTGCCAGCGGACTAGCGAACACCGGGGAGCTGTTTTTT
CASGLANTGELFF